Here is one TCR beta chain with its context. Its target is not known. The sample originates from a study of vaccination effects on CD4 cells after COVID-19. Regarding the study as a whole: Few convalescent patients and no early post-infection timepoints were included in the study.

CD4+ T cells were isolated after around 10 days of culture. CDR3 size: 17 residues. V gave up 3 bases and J gave up 0 bases, with 15 bases separating them. Germline loops: CDR1 LNHDA, CDR2 SQIVND (reference sequence). Produced via immunoSEQ multiplex PCR; TCRdb's table is partial and in-frame only. The repertoire has 25,000 to 35,000 clones, around two thirds of them found once; the top ten carry under 4%. Sequenced here: CD4+ T cells from PBMCs cultured without peptide, sampled before COVID-19 vaccination. The sequence was obtained from a human donor who received a COVID-19 vaccine. The V and J genes are TRBV19 and TRBJ1-5, with D tentatively TRBD1 (5 bases). The CDR3 bases are TGTGCCAGTAGTATTCAGCACGGGGACCTTAGCAATCAGCCCCAGCATTTT. It yields the protein CASSIQHGDLSNQPQHF.